Here is one T cell receptor (beta chain) with its context. The data originate from a study of blood T cell repertoires in COVID-19. The overall study: The United States, Italy and Spain provided the acute and convalescent COVID-19 samples. The cDNA or gDNA used as material had been derived from T cells, B-cell-depleted T cells, or PBMCs.

Trimming left V 2 bases short and J 2 bases short, with 13 bases between. This CDR3 contains 15 residues. The V gene's germline CDR1 is SGHTA and CDR2 FQGNSA. Original processing methods: Cell counts per sample came from amplifying reference gene primers. Assay: immunoSEQ multiplex PCR; the TCRdb copy retains only in-frame clones and omits some. From that table come the V and J calls and clone size; the DNA was used to work out D and trimming. The data contain approximately 110,000 clones, roughly 85% of them seen just once; the ten biggest clones take up about 3%. This clonotype originated in a man aged 40-49 years with acute or convalescent COVID-19. What was sequenced was peripheral blood. The chain couples TRBV7-2 to TRBJ2-7, with D possibly being TRBD1 (6 bases). The CDR3 protein is CASSLRAGATYEQYF. The CDR3 bases are TGTGCCAGCAGCTTAAGGGCAGGGGCTACCTACGAGCAGTACTTC.